A selection of T cell receptor beta chains follows, all from one sample in a study of glioma-infiltrating T cells after dendritic cell vaccination. Some clones are missing from TCRdb's copy, which holds only in-frame ones; the method was immunoSEQ multiplex PCR. The data show approximately 85,000 clones, around 85% seen once. The material was blood, obtained after dendritic cell vaccination. These TCRs come from a human donor with glioblastoma. The CDR3 runs from the conserved cysteine through the conserved F or W. The order of the fields is V gene, CDR3 protein.

>TRBV6-5
CASRPTGAGNYGYTF
>TRBV6-5
CASSQWDTVNYGYTF
>TRBV15
CATSARGKNYEQYF
>TRBV21-1
CAGQEVPLEAFF
>TRBV19
CASSVRKQGSGNTIYF
>TRBV5-1
CASSPWTSGNTDTQYF
>TRBV27
CASVAGTGPYNRAFF
>TRBV15
CATSREGTGGSYNSPLHF
>TRBV7-9
CASSLGVSSDTQYF
>TRBV7-2
CASSLEKSGSYGYTF
>TRBV5-3
CARSLLAGGDIQYF
>TRBV6-4
CATSGGLSQLKGENIQYF
>TRBV5-6
CASSLAGQGVNEKLFF
>TRBV10-3
CAISAMGQGAYEQYF
>TRBV5-4
CASSHLGGNYGYTF
>TRBV4-3
CASSHPGQGNEKLFF
>TRBV5-8
CASSFLGDYGYTF
>TRBV19
CASSTGTGLTDTQYF
>TRBV13
CASSAGLAGFSYEQYF
>TRBV25-1
CASSEDRADTQYF
>TRBV7-3
CASSLLASDTQYF
>TRBV6-6
CASSPDYYGYTF
>TRBV6-1
CASSTQGGKGGEQYF
>TRBV9
CASSPVPGQEYEQYF
>TRBV7-9
CASSDGTYEQYF
>TRBV29-1
CSVSSGFQPQHF
>TRBV7-3
CASSSGTDYGYTF
>TRBV15
CATSREAAGEQYF
>TRBV2
CASSKRGLGGKETQYF